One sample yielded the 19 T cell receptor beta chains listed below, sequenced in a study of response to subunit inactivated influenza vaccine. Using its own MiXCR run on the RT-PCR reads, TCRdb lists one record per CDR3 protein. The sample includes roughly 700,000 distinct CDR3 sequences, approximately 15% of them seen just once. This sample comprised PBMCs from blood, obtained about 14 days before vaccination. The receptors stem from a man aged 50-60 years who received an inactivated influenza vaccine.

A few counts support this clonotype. Here the CDR3 DNA reads TGTGCCAGTTGTCGGACTAGCACAGTAACTAGCTCCTACAATGAGCAGTTCTTC. This encodes CASCRTSTVTSSYNEQFF. The V gene is TRBV5-3, the J gene TRBJ2-1; TRBD2 agrees at 8 bases. TRBV5-3 is classed as an ORF, of uncertain function. V was pared by 8 bases and J by 0 bases, with 16 bases of the junction left unmatched. There are 18 residues in the CDR3.

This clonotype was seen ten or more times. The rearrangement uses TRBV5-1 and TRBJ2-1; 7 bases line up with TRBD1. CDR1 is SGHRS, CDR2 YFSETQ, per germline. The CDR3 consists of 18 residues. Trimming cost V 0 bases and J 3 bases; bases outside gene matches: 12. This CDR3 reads CASSLAQLRDSFYNEQFF. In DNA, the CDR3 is TGCGCCAGCAGCTTGGCGCAGCTCCGGGACAGCTTCTACAATGAGCAGTTCTTC.

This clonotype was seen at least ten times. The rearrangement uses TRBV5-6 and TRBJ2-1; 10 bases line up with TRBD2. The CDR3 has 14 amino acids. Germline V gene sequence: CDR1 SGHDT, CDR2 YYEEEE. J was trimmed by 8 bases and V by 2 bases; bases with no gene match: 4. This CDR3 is CASSLSGRDDEQFF. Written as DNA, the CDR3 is TGTGCCAGCAGCTTAAGCGGGAGGGACGATGAGCAGTTCTTC.

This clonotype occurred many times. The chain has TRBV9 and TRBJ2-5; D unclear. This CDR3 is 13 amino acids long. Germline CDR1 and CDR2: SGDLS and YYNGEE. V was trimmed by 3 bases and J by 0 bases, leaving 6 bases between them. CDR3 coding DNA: TGTGCCAGCAGCGGTTTGGACCAAGAGACCCAGTACTTC. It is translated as CASSGLDQETQYF.

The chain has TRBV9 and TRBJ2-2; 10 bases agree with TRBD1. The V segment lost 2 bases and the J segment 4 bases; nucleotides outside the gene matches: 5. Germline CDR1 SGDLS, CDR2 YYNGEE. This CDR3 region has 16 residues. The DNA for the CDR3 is TGTGCCAGCAGCGTTTCGTGGACAGGGGGCACCGGGGAGCTGTTTTTT. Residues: CASSVSWTGGTGELFF. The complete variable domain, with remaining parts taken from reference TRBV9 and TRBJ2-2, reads DSGVTQTPKHLITATGQRVTLRCSPRSGDLSVYWYQQSLDQGLQFLIQYYNGEERAKGNILERFSAQQFPDLHSELNLSSLELGDSALYFCASSVSWTGGTGELFFGEGSRLTVL.

The CDR3 spells CAFSLASVYARLAGNEQFF. The CDR3 region has the DNA TGTGCCTTCAGTTTAGCGTCAGTGTACGCCAGACTAGCGGGAAATGAGCAGTTCTTC. The rearrangement joins TRBV12-3 or TRBV12-4 to TRBJ2-1, with 11 bases fitting TRBD2. V was pared by 11 bases and J by 7 bases, with 25 bases of the junction left unmatched. This CDR3 has 19 amino acids.

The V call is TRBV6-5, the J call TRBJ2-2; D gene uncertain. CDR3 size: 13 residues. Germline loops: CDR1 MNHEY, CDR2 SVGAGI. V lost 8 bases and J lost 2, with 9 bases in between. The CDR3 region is CASRLPNTGELFF. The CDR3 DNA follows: TGTGCCAGCCGTTTACCCAACACCGGGGAGCTGTTTTTT.

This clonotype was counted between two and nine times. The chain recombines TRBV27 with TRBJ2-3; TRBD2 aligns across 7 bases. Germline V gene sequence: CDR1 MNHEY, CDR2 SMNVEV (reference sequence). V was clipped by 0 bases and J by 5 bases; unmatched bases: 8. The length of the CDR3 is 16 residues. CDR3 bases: TGTGCCAGCAGTTTATCGCCGGGACTACGCAAAGATACGCAGTATTTT. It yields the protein CASSLSPGLRKDTQYF.

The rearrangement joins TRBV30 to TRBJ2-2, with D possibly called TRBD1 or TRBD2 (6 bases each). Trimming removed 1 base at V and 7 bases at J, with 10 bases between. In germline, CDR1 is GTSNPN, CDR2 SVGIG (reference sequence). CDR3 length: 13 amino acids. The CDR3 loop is CAWSEGGSGELFF. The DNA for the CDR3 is TGTGCCTGGAGTGAGGGGGGCAGCGGGGAGCTGTTTTTT.

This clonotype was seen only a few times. Here the CDR3 DNA reads TGCAGTGCTAGAGTGTTCCTGGGTGGCTACACCTTC. Translation: CSARVFLGGYTF. V is TRBV20-1 and J is TRBJ1-2; the D is unclear. V lost 1 base, J lost 7 bases, and 10 bases lay in between. In germline, CDR1 is DFQATT, CDR2 SNEGSKA (reference sequence). This CDR3 contains 12 residues.

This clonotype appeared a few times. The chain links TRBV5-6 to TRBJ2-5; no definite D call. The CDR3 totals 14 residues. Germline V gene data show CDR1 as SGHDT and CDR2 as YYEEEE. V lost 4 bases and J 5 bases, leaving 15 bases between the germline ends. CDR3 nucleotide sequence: TGTGCCAGCAGCCCCACCTCGTCCTGGGAGACCCAGTACTTC. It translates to CASSPTSSWETQYF.

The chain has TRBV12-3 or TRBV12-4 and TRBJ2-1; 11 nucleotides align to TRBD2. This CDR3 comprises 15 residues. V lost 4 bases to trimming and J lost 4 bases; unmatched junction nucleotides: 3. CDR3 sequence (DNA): TGTGCCAGCAGTTCACTAGCGGGGGATTACAATGAGCAGTTCTTC. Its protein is CASSSLAGDYNEQFF.

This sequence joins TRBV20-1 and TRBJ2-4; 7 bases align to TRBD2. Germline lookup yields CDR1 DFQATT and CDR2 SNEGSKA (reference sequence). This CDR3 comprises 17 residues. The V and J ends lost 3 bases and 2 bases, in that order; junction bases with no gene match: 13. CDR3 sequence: CSASERGNPRSKNIQYF. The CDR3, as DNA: TGCAGTGCTAGCGAGCGGGGAAACCCGCGATCCAAAAACATTCAGTACTTC.

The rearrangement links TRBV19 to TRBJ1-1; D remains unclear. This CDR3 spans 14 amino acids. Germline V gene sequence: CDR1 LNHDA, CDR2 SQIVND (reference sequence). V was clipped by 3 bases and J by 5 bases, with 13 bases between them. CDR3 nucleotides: TGTGCCAGTAGTATCCAACGAGAGGGAACTGAAGCTTTCTTT. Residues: CASSIQREGTEAFF.

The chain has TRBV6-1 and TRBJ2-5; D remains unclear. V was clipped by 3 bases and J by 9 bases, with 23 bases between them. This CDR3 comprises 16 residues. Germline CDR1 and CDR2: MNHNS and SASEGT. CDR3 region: CASSDFIEDPWSPQYF. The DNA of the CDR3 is TGTGCCAGCAGTGATTTCATAGAAGACCCCTGGTCGCCCCAGTACTTC.

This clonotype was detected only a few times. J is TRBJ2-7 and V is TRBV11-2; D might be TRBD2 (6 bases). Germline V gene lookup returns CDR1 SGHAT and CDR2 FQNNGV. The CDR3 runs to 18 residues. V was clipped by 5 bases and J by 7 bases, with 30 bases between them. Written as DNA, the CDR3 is TGTGCCAGCAGCGACGGGACTCCGGGGGACCACATCCCAGGGGAGCAGTACTTC. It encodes CASSDGTPGDHIPGEQYF.

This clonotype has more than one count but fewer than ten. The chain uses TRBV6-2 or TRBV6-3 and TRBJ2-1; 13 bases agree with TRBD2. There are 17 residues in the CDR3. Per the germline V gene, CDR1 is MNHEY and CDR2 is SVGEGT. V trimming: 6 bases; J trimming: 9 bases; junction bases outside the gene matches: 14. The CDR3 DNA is TGTGCCAGCAGCCCCACCCTCGGACTAGCGGGAGAAGGTGAGCAGTTCTTC. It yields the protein CASSPTLGLAGEGEQFF.

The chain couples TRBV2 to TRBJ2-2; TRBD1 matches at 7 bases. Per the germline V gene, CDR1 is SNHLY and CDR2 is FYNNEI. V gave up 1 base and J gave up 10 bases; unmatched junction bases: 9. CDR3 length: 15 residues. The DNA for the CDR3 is TGTGCCAGCAGTGAAGGGCGAACAGGGGCGAAGGAGCTGTTTTTT. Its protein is CASSEGRTGAKELFF.

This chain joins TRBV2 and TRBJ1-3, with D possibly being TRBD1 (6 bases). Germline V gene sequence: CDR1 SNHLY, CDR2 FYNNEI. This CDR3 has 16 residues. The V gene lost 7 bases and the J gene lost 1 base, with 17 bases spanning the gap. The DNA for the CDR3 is TGTGCCAGCACCCCGTTGGGGGGCGTTTCTGGAAACACCATATATTTT. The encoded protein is CASTPLGGVSGNTIYF.